These T cell receptor beta chains were read from a single sample in a study of shared clonotypes between healthy human individuals. The table came from immunoSEQ multiplex PCR; TCRdb's copy has only in-frame clones and leaves some out. The data contain some 2,500,000 clones, 85% to 95% of them seen just once; the ten biggest clones take up approximately 0.39%. Input material: naive CD4+ T cells from PBMCs. Every receptor here comes from a young man in good health. Some clones in this sample may be carry-over from other donors' samples. CDR3s include the opening cysteine and the closing phenylalanine or tryptophan. Each record gives: D gene, V gene, clone size, J gene, CDR3 DNA, CDR3 protein. The D gene is left open where the match is weak. Some rows mark clone size as missing; the rest say once, few, many or name a class of expanded clone.

d_gene: -
v_gene: TRBV7-9
abundance: -
j_gene: TRBJ2-7
CDR3nt: TGTGCCAGCAGGGCTGGTTTGAGCACTTACTCCTACGAGCAGTACTTC
CDR3aa: CASRAGLSTYSYEQYF

d_gene: -
v_gene: TRBV5-1
abundance: -
j_gene: TRBJ2-2
CDR3nt: TGCGCCAGCAGCTGGTCGGGGGTTGGCACCGGGGAGCTGTTTTTT
CDR3aa: CASSWSGVGTGELFF

d_gene: TRBD1
v_gene: TRBV30
abundance: -
j_gene: TRBJ1-6
CDR3nt: TGTGCCGGAAATGCCTACTCCGGGACAGGAGAAAATTCACCCCTCCACTTT
CDR3aa: CAGNAYSGTGENSPLHF

d_gene: -
v_gene: TRBV2
abundance: -
j_gene: TRBJ1-2
CDR3nt: TGTGCCAGCAGTGAAGCTTCTAGGGTGGCCAAAGGGGGTGGATTTGGCTACACCTTC
CDR3aa: CASSEASRVAKGGGFGYTF

d_gene: TRBD1
v_gene: TRBV27
abundance: -
j_gene: TRBJ2-7
CDR3nt: TGTGCCAGCAGTTCGACAGGGGTTGGCTACGAGCAGTACTTC
CDR3aa: CASSSTGVGYEQYF

d_gene: -
v_gene: TRBV7-8
abundance: -
j_gene: TRBJ2-7
CDR3nt: TGTGCCAGCAGCTTATTGCTAGGTATTTCCTACGAGCAGTACTTC
CDR3aa: CASSLLLGISYEQYF

d_gene: TRBD1
v_gene: TRBV5-4
abundance: -
j_gene: TRBJ2-1
CDR3nt: TGCGCCAGCAGCCAAGTCGCAGGGGGAGAGCAGTTCTTC
CDR3aa: CASSQVAGGEQFF

d_gene: -
v_gene: TRBV19
abundance: -
j_gene: TRBJ2-1
CDR3nt: TGTGCCAGTAGTAGCGGAGGTGCGTTGCACAATGAGCAGTTCTTC
CDR3aa: CASSSGGALHNEQFF

d_gene: -
v_gene: TRBV25-1
abundance: -
j_gene: TRBJ2-3
CDR3nt: TGTGCCAGCAGTTCGCCCCCGGGACTTAGCACAGATACGCAGTATTTT
CDR3aa: CASSSPPGLSTDTQYF

d_gene: TRBD2
v_gene: TRBV19
abundance: -
j_gene: TRBJ2-1
CDR3nt: TGTGCCAGCGCCCCCAGAGGGAGGGCCTCCTACAATGAGCAGTTCTTC
CDR3aa: CASAPRGRASYNEQFF

d_gene: -
v_gene: TRBV12-5
abundance: once
j_gene: TRBJ2-1
CDR3nt: TGTGCCTCAATATCCAATGAGCAGTTCTTC
CDR3aa: CASISNEQFF

d_gene: -
v_gene: TRBV4-2
abundance: -
j_gene: TRBJ2-3
CDR3nt: TGTGCCAGCAGCCACGGACGAGACACAGATACGCAGTATTTT
CDR3aa: CASSHGRDTDTQYF

d_gene: -
v_gene: TRBV9
abundance: -
j_gene: TRBJ2-5
CDR3nt: TGTGCCAGCAGCGCAGAAGGATTCCTGGGGACCCAGTACTTC
CDR3aa: CASSAEGFLGTQYF

d_gene: -
v_gene: TRBV5-1
abundance: -
j_gene: TRBJ2-7
CDR3nt: TGCGCCAGCAGCTTAGGGACTCCTAGACCCTCCGCTACCTACGAGCAGTACTTC
CDR3aa: CASSLGTPRPSATYEQYF

d_gene: -
v_gene: TRBV4-2
abundance: -
j_gene: TRBJ2-2
CDR3nt: TGTGCCAGCAGCCAAGGAGGACCCTACGCCGGGGAGCTGTTTTTT
CDR3aa: CASSQGGPYAGELFF

d_gene: TRBD1
v_gene: TRBV28
abundance: once
j_gene: TRBJ2-7
CDR3nt: TGTGCCAGCATATCCCCCACTGGGACAGGGGACCACGAGCAGTACTTC
CDR3aa: CASISPTGTGDHEQYF

d_gene: TRBD2
v_gene: TRBV7-2
abundance: -
j_gene: TRBJ2-7
CDR3nt: TGTGCCAGCAGCTTAAGACTAGCGGGAGGGCAGGAGCAGTACTTC
CDR3aa: CASSLRLAGGQEQYF

d_gene: -
v_gene: TRBV28
abundance: -
j_gene: TRBJ2-2
CDR3nt: TGTGCCAGCAGTTTACGCAGGGGAACTTCGAACACCGGGGAGCTGTTTTTT
CDR3aa: CASSLRRGTSNTGELFF

d_gene: TRBD1
v_gene: TRBV18
abundance: -
j_gene: TRBJ1-1
CDR3nt: TGTGCCAGCTCTCCCGGGACAGGGTTTTTCCAGATGAACACTGAAGCTTTCTTT
CDR3aa: CASSPGTGFFQMNTEAFF

d_gene: TRBD1
v_gene: TRBV7-2
abundance: once
j_gene: TRBJ1-5
CDR3nt: TGTGCCAGCAGCGGACAGGGGTCGGGCAATCAGCCCCAGCATTTT
CDR3aa: CASSGQGSGNQPQHF

d_gene: TRBD2
v_gene: TRBV18
abundance: -
j_gene: TRBJ2-6
CDR3nt: TGTGCCAGCTCACCGGGTCTAGCGGGAGGCTCCTCTGGGGCCAACGTCCTGACTTTC
CDR3aa: CASSPGLAGGSSGANVLTF

d_gene: -
v_gene: TRBV11-2
abundance: -
j_gene: TRBJ1-2
CDR3nt: TGTGCCAGCAGCTTAAAGATCGGCAGGGAGGGTGGCTACACCTTC
CDR3aa: CASSLKIGREGGYTF

d_gene: TRBD2
v_gene: TRBV7-8
abundance: -
j_gene: TRBJ2-7
CDR3nt: TGTGCCAGCAGCTTATCACTAGCGGAAACCTACGAGCAGTACTTC
CDR3aa: CASSLSLAETYEQYF

d_gene: -
v_gene: TRBV13
abundance: -
j_gene: TRBJ2-7
CDR3nt: TGTGCCAGCAGCCTAAGGGACACCTTCTCCTACGAGCAGTACTTC
CDR3aa: CASSLRDTFSYEQYF

d_gene: -
v_gene: TRBV28
abundance: -
j_gene: TRBJ2-2
CDR3nt: TGTGCCAGCAGTTGGGTCACCGGGGAGCTGTTTTTT
CDR3aa: CASSWVTGELFF

d_gene: TRBD1
v_gene: TRBV28
abundance: -
j_gene: TRBJ1-3
CDR3nt: TGTGCCACCCAAGGGCGGGACAGGGTCATGACTTTTGGAAACACCATATATTTT
CDR3aa: CATQGRDRVMTFGNTIYF

d_gene: TRBD1
v_gene: TRBV10-3
abundance: -
j_gene: TRBJ1-5
CDR3nt: TGTGCCATCAGTGGGTACAGGGGGCAGGAGCAGCCCCAGCATTTT
CDR3aa: CAISGYRGQEQPQHF

d_gene: TRBD1
v_gene: TRBV6-4
abundance: -
j_gene: TRBJ1-2
CDR3nt: TGTGCCAGCAGTGACGGAGCAGGGGGACCTAACTATGGCTACACCTTC
CDR3aa: CASSDGAGGPNYGYTF

d_gene: -
v_gene: TRBV5-1
abundance: -
j_gene: TRBJ2-1
CDR3nt: TGCGCCAGCAGCCGCCCCCCAGGGTACAATGAGCAGTTCTTC
CDR3aa: CASSRPPGYNEQFF

d_gene: -
v_gene: TRBV21-1
abundance: once
j_gene: TRBJ1-2
CDR3nt: TGTGCCAGCAGCTCATTCCAGGGAGAACAGCGCTATGGCTACACCTTC
CDR3aa: CASSSFQGEQRYGYTF

d_gene: -
v_gene: TRBV2
abundance: once
j_gene: TRBJ1-3
CDR3nt: TGTGCCAGCAGTGTCTACTCTGGAAACACCATATATTTT
CDR3aa: CASSVYSGNTIYF

d_gene: -
v_gene: TRBV7-9
abundance: -
j_gene: TRBJ1-3
CDR3nt: TGTGCCAGCAGCTCGCAGATGACAGGAGGAAACACCATATATTTT
CDR3aa: CASSSQMTGGNTIYF